This T cell receptor beta chain comes out of a study of cytomegalovirus exposure and HLA in healthy donors (dated by TCRdb to 2016 to 2017). Describing the broader study: An earlier analysis of approximately 640 of the donors reported 276 Gb of sequence data and 100 million to 130 million unique TCR beta sequences from about 200 million T cells. An early release that covered roughly 600 HLA-typed donors contained 250 to 350 gigabases of sequencing data and tens of millions of unique TCR sequences. Of the roughly 400 genotyped donors, approximately 81% were placed in the genetic ancestry cluster associated with self-reported Caucasian donors. The study aimed to test whether cataloging public T cell receptors could reveal signatures of past pathogen exposure. Using immunosequencing, the study profiled T cell repertoires from around 680 subjects and related those repertoires to cytomegalovirus serostatus. Besides the first cohort of about 730 subjects, a separate validation cohort made up of over 100 different subjects was used. The study combined high-throughput TCR immunosequencing, statistical association of individual TCRs with disease status, and machine learning to predict cytomegalovirus infection status. To study patterns of TCR occurrence, a later analysis re-analyzed previously published TCR beta repertoires from 666 donors and added high-resolution HLA genotyping. In the later analysis, no new phenotypic data were used to find candidate immune exposures; instead, reliance was placed on TCR beta sequences and their occurrence across donors. In an earlier analysis of roughly 600 of the donors, high-throughput TCR beta sequencing was used to judge whether each TCR beta V gene segment behaved as functional or pseudogenic. Donor age, sex, ethnicity and CMV serostatus were collected together with the repertoire data. A later genetic analysis used genome-wide SNP genotypes for about three fifths of the 666 donors, treating that subset as a discovery cohort. All discovery cohort repertoires had been generated on a single sequencing platform. HLA typing covered class I and class II loci at four-digit resolution. The number of donors typed differed by locus, with roughly 620-640 for A, B, C, DRB1 and DQB1, around 560 for DQA1, over 600 for DPA1, and about 450 for DPB1. About five DR-DQ haplotypes were treated as single units for association and clustering because of strong linkage in the cohort. Among around 400 genotyped donors of the cohort, an average of about 240,000 unique TCR beta nucleotide sequences was sequenced per donor, of which 15% to 20% were non-productive. What the research found in general, with its limitations: Strong co-occurrence of HLA alleles, especially DR and DQ, made assigning TCR associations to individual alleles difficult. In a later genetic analysis, fewer N-insertions in productive TCRs were reported among donors in an Asian-associated ancestry cluster than the 666-donor mean. The only immune exposure information available for the cohort was CMV serostatus. This cohort had only TCR beta chains sequenced, and the lack of alpha or paired-chain data limited which features could be detected. HLA typing was unavailable for some donors at each locus, so association tests used only the typed subset. In a later analysis, TCR association rates were found to vary across HLA loci, with the most associated TCRs seen for DRB1 alleles and the fewest for HLA-C alleles. A group of highly shared sequence variants was considered likely to be a technical artifact of the sequencing pipeline. The 87-base-pair reads could not distinguish some IMGT-functional V segments, including TRBV6-2 and TRBV6-3, so those segments were excluded. Roughly uniform sequencing depth across donors was assumed in presence/absence analyses, although this assumption may not hold. While some public TCRs were present in many individuals, most TCR sequences turned up only very rarely across donors. A further reported finding was that TCR beta sequences accurately predicted the HLA-A and HLA-B alleles for most subjects in the first cohort. A few of the identified cytomegalovirus-associated TCR beta chains were confirmed in vitro to be specific for cytomegalovirus antigens. An earlier analysis of approximately 590 of the donors showed that most TCR beta V segments appeared in productive rearrangements either about 87% or about 30% of the time, which broadly matched IMGT annotations. It was suggested by the authors that the approach could potentially be generalized to other disease states and immunological phenotypes. Correlated functional status among segregating V segments might be attributable to linkage disequilibrium, but an unknown experimental factor could not be ruled out. A later analysis reported that several top co-occurrence clusters appeared linked to parvovirus B19, influenza, CMV and Epstein-Barr virus. The classifier was reported to diagnose cytomegalovirus status with high specificity and sensitivity in both the original cohort and the validation cohort. At a false discovery rate of 0.05, a later analysis linked around 17,000 TCR beta sequences to specific HLA alleles. V-gene and J-gene trimming of TCR beta chains was associated with a missense DCLRE1C variant in a later genetic analysis, and the association was replicated in an independent cohort. In a later analysis, HLA-associated TCR beta chains showed more clonal expansion and lower generation probabilities than non-associated chains that were equally common. Most CMV-associated TCR beta chains appeared to be HLA-restricted in a later analysis, and the HLA associations seemed to be driven largely by CMV exposure. Because counts were too low, more than 15 rarely observed V segments, including chromosome 9 orphons, were left out of the earlier analysis of 587 of the donors. In the study, around 150 TCR beta chains were listed as associated with cytomegalovirus.

About this clone: This receptor's antigen is unknown. This same CDR3 is encoded by further DNA sequences in the sample.

Libraries were built with the immunoSEQ multiplex PCR assay. For the multiplex PCR, a mixture combining 60 forward primers for TCR Vbeta segments and 13 reverse primers for TCR Jbeta segments was used. A multiplex PCR assay on genomic DNA amplified the CDR3 region of rearranged TCR beta genes. Amplified TCR beta libraries were sequenced as 87-base-pair reads on the Illumina HiSeq System. On the authors' methods: In a later analysis, around 80 million unique TCR beta chains were counted across the approximately 640 repertoires, and around 10 million of these chains were shared by at least two donors. Raw reads were error-corrected and collapsed into unique sequences with a nearest-neighbor algorithm that merged closely related sequences to remove PCR and sequencing errors. To assign V, D and J gene segments, CDR3 sequences were aligned to IMGT reference sequences. For a sequence to be retained, a match of at least six nucleotides was required to both a V gene segment and a J gene segment. Rearrangements were called productive when the CDR3 lacked stop codons and stayed in frame with V and J; all others were non-productive. CDR3 was defined by IMGT convention, running from the second conserved V-encoded cysteine to the conserved J-encoded phenylalanine. Sequences without an unambiguous match to a single V gene segment were excluded from the earlier analysis of a few hundred of the donors. In an earlier analysis of 450 to 750 of the donors, a V segment was called functional when productive rearrangements were above 56.7%, and segregating when the standard deviation between donors exceeded 5%. A statistical classification framework was built for diagnosing cytomegalovirus status from the catalog of TCR beta chain sequences. In a later analysis, V and J genes were assigned by comparing TCR nucleotide sequences against IMGT/GENE-DB human TR gene sequences. Using the TCRdist pipeline, a later analysis assigned CDR3 sequences along with most-parsimonious VDJ recombination scenarios. In a later analysis, each TCR beta chain was defined by its CDR3 amino acid sequence together with its V-gene family, and reads lacking a unique V-gene family were excluded. In a later analysis, 450 to 600 highly shared, low-generation-probability nucleotide sequences were removed to address suspected cross-contamination and a sequencing artifact. For each public chain, a later analysis derived a clonal expansion index from normalized ranks of inferred template counts within each repertoire. In a later analysis, generation probabilities were computed with a VDJ recombination model fitted to out-of-frame rearrangements, and the resulting probabilities were checked against IGoR. In a later analysis, hypergeometric tests were used to score TCR-TCR, TCR-HLA and TCR-CMV co-occurrence, with a repertoire-size bias correction applied to TCR pairs. In a later analysis, false discovery rates were estimated by permuting HLA or CMV assignments 20 times. A later analysis grouped co-occurring TCRs with DBSCAN, adding TCRdist sequence similarity when clustering within HLA-allele-positive subsets. Repertoires with fewer than 30,000 or more than 120,000 public chains, plus five repertoires with anomalous nucleotide sharing, were excluded from co-occurrence clustering. TCRdb took this table from immuneACCESS and kept in-frame rearrangements with V and J called. Such tables lack part of the clones; where checked against another copy, unresolved V genes explain under half of the gap, and the rest is unexplained. The V and J calls and clone size were taken over from that table, and D and trimming were inferred from the DNA. This sample's listing comprises approximately 110,000 clones. In total, the top ten clones hold about 0.59% of the sample.

In total, 630 or so healthy bone marrow donors made up the cohort. At the time of sampling, every cohort member was nominally healthy, though immune exposures that went unrecorded were likely present. The donor tested CMV seronegative, placing the donor among the roughly 350 seronegative members of the cohort. A peripheral blood sample was provided by each donor, and peripheral blood mononuclear cells were used for TCR beta sequencing. The Qiagen DNeasy Blood Extraction Kit was used to extract genomic DNA from the blood cell samples. A distance of 16 bases separates the germline ends of V and J, which lose 5 bases and 2 bases respectively. Spanning cysteine to phenylalanine, the CDR3 consists of 15 amino acids. The CDR3 DNA has 45 bases and is translated from base 1. The germline V gene specifies SGHTA as CDR1 and FQGNSA as CDR2.

Sequencing was performed on PBMCs. This receptor was obtained from a man between 50 and 59 years old in good health and CMV-seronegative. The receptor chain draws on TRBV7-2 and TRBJ2-7; TRBD2 could be the D gene, as 7 bases match. The CDR3 protein sequence reads: CASSLGRGAAYEQYF. In nucleotide form, the sequence is TGTGCCAGCAGCCTGGGGAGGGGGGCCGCCTACGAGCAGTACTTC.